The sequence of this T cell receptor beta chain was determined in a study of blood T cell repertoires in COVID-19. Using immunoSEQ multiplex PCR, the repertoire was profiled, and TCRdb retains in-frame clones only, with some absent. The sample lists approximately 260,000 clones; 75% to 90% were seen once. The clonotype comes from a woman younger than 45 with acute COVID-19. Material: PBMCs or T cells enriched from blood (not recorded which).

The chain's CDR3 is CASSLAGIMNNEQFF. CDR3 coding DNA: TGTGCCAGCAGTTTGGCAGGCATTATGAACAATGAGCAGTTCTTC. The chain combines TRBV27 with TRBJ2-1; D ambiguous. Germline V gene lookup returns CDR1 MNHEY and CDR2 SMNVEV (reference sequence). V was pared by 3 bases and J by 5 bases, with 14 bases between. The CDR3 is 15 residues long.